This T cell receptor beta chain stems from a study of shared clonotypes between healthy human individuals. From germline, CDR1 is LNHDA and CDR2 SQIVND (reference sequence). This CDR3 spans 15 amino acids. With 6 bases clipped from V and 6 bases from J, the junction kept 11 bases outside the gene matches. General study results and limits: Tissues were not sampled, only blood, and their repertoires likely differ. The expectation was that sequencing depth would affect clonotype sharing among donors. Memory subsets generally showed lower estimated richness than naive subsets. Donor scarcity curtailed the genetic and exposure-history diversity represented herein.

Assay used: immunoSEQ multiplex PCR; TCRdb lists only in-frame clones, some missing. The sample yields about 1.1 million clones, 70% to 80% seen once. Notes on this clone: Its matching antigen is unknown.

The sequence derives from a man aged 18 to 35 in good health. Some clones in this sample may be carry-over from other donors' samples. Sequencing used memory CD4+ T cells from PBMCs. This sample's subset: CD45RA-negative fraction. The J gene is TRBJ2-7, the V gene TRBV19; 10 bases are shared with TRBD1. The CDR3 reads CASSPAARTGGEQYF. CDR3 bases: TGTGCCAGTAGCCCCGCGGCGCGGACAGGGGGCGAGCAGTACTTC.